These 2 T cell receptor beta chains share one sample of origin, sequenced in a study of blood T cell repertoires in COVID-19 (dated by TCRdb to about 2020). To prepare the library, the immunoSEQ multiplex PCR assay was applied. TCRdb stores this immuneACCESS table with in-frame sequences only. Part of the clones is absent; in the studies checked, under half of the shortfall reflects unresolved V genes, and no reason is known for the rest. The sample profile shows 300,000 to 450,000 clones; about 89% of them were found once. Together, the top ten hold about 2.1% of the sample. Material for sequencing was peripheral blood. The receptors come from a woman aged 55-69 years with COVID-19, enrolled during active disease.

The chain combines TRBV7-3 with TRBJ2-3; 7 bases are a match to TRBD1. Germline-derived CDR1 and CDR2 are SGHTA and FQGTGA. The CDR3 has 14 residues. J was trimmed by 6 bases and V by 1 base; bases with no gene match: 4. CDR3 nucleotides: TGTGCCAGCAGCTTAAACAGGGGCGTTGATACGCAGTATTTT. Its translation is CASSLNRGVDTQYF.

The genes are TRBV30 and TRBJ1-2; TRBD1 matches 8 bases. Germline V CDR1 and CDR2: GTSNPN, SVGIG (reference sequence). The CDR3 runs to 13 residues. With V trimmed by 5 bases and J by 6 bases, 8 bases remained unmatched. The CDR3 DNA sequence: TGTGCCTGGGGAGACAGGGGCTACGATGGCTACACCTTC. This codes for CAWGDRGYDGYTF.